This T cell receptor (beta chain) was captured by sequencing in a study of T cell changes during pregnancy in multiple sclerosis. TCRdb's copy holds only in-frame clones and misses some; the assay was immunoSEQ multiplex PCR. The sample includes around 70,000 clones, nearly 95% of them seen just once. This CDR3 is built from 14 residues. The V end lost 0 bases, the J end lost 3 bases, and 9 bases lay between the germline ends. The germline gives CDR1 LGHNA, CDR2 YNFKEQ. The TCR comes from a female donor with multiple sclerosis, enrolled in a pregnancy study. Here the sequenced sample was CD4+ T cells from peripheral blood mononuclear cells, taken after pregnancy. The genes are TRBV4-2 and TRBJ2-7; D not resolved. The CDR3 spells CASSQEAGVYEQYF. CDR3 coding DNA: TGTGCCAGCAGCCAAGAAGCTGGAGTCTACGAGCAGTACTTC.